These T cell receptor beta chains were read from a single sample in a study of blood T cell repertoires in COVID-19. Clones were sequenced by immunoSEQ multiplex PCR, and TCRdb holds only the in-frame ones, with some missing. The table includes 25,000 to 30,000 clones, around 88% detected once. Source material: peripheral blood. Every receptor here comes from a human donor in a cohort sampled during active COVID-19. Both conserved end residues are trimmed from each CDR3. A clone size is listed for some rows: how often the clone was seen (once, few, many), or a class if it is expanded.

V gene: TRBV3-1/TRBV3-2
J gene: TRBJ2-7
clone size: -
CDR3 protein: ASSQSGTFYEQY

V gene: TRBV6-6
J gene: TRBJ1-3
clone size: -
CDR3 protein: ASSYGSGGGNTIY

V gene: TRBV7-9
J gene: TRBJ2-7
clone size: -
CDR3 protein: ASSFGQAKYEQY

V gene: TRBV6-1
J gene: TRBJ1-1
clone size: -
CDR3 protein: ASSEEGGVTEAF

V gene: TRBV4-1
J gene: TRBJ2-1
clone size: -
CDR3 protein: ASSQRGTSGASYNEQF

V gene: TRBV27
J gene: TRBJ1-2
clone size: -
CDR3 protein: ASSLDRGLFYGYT

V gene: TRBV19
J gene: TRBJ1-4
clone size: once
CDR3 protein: ASSEQGPEKLF

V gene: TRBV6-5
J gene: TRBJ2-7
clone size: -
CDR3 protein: ASRTQGSYEQY

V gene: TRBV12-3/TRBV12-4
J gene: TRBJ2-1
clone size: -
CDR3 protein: ASSSTEDNEQF

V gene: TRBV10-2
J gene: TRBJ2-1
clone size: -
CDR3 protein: ASRGTGVPYNEQF

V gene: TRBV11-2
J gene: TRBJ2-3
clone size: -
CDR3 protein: ASSSRPAGETDTQY

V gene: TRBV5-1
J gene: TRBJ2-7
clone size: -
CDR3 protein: ASSLANAWAPSYEQY

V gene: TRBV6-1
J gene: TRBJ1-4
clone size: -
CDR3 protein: ASSEYLPRVGEKLF

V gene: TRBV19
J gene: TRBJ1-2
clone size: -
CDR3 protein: ASSLGQGVDYGYT

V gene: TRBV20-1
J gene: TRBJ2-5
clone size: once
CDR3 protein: SASGSETQY

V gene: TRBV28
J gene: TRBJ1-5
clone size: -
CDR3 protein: ASSLAGRNQPQH

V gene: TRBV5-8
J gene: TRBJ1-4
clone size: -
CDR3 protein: ASSLEGGGKEKLF

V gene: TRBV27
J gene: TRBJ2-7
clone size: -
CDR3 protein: ASSPGGKYEQY

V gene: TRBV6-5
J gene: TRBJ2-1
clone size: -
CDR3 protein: ASSKRDRGYNEQF

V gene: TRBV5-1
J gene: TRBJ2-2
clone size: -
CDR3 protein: ASSLDRRGTGELF

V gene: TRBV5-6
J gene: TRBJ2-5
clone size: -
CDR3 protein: ASSSLTLQETQY